The T cell receptor beta chain under discussion was sequenced for a study of PD-L1 blockade in urothelial cancer. Study observations and caveats: Blood TCR clonality below the median before treatment was a predictor of better survival.

Time point described: pretreatment peripheral blood. CDR3 length: 16 residues. V dropped 1 base and J dropped 0; count of bases not matched to a gene: 5. Germline CDR1 and CDR2: SGDLS and YYNGEE. Points on this clone: What it recognizes is unknown.

TCRdb keeps only in-frame clones here, not all; method: immunoSEQ multiplex PCR. The data show 60,000 or so clones, roughly 85% seen once. The chain recombines TRBV9 with TRBJ2-3; 7 bases match TRBD2. The material was PBMCs, obtained around atezolizumab (anti-PD-L1) treatment. The clonotype comes from a man in his 70s with urothelial cancer. This CDR3 reads CASSVKPSGSTDTQYF. As DNA, the CDR3 is TGTGCCAGCAGCGTAAAGCCTAGCGGAAGCACAGATACGCAGTATTTT.